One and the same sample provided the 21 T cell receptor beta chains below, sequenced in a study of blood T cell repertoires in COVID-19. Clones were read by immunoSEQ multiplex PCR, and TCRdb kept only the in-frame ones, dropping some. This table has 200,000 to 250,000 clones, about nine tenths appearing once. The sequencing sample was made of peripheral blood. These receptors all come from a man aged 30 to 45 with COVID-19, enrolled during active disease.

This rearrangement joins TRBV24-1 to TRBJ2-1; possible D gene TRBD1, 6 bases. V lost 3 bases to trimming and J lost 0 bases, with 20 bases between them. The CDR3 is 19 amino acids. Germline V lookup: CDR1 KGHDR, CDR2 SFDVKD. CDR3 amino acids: CATSDQNRPRGGSYNEQFF. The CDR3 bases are TGTGCCACCAGTGATCAAAACCGGCCCAGAGGGGGCTCCTACAATGAGCAGTTCTTC.

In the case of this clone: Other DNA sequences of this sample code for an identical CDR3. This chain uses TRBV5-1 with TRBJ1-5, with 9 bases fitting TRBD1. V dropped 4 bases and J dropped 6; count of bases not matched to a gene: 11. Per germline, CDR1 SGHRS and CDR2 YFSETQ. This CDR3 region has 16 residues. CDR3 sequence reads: CASSLGLGQGGQPQHF. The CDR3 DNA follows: TGCGCCAGCAGCCTGGGGTTGGGACAGGGCGGTCAGCCCCAGCATTTT.

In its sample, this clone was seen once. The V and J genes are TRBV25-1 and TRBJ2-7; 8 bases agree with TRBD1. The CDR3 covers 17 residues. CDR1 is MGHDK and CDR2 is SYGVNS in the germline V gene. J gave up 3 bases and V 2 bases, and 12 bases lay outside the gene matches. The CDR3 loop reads CASSEMFGQGALYEQYF. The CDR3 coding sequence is TGTGCCAGCAGTGAAATGTTCGGGCAGGGGGCACTCTACGAGCAGTACTTC.

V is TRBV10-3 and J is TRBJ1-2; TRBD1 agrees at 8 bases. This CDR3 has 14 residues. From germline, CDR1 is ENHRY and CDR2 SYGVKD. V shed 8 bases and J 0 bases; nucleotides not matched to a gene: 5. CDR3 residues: CAIARTGSNYGYTF. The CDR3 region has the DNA TGTGCCATCGCCCGGACAGGGTCTAACTATGGCTACACCTTC.

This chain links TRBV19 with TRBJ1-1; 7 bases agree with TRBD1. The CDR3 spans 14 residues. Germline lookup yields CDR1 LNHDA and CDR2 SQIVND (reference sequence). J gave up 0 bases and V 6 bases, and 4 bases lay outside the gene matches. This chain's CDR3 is CASRPTGLNTEAFF. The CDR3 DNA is TGTGCCAGTAGGCCGACAGGGTTGAACACTGAAGCTTTCTTT.

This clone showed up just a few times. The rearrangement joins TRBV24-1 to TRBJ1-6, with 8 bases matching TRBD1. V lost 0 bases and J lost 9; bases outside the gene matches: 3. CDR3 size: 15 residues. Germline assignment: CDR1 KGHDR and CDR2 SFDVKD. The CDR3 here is CATSDLSGGGSPLHF. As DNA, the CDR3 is TGTGCCACCAGTGATTTGTCAGGGGGCGGTTCACCCCTCCACTTT.

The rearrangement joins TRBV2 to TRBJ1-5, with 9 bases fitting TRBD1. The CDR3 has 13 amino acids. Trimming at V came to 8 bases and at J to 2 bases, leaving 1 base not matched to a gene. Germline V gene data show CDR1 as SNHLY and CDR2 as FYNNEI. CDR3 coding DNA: TGTGCCAGCCGGGACAGGGGCAATCAGCCCCAGCATTTT. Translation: CASRDRGNQPQHF.

The CDR3 protein is CASSLRVRTGDIGTEAFF. DNA for the CDR3: TGTGCCAGCAGCCTTAGGGTCCGGACAGGGGATATCGGCACTGAAGCTTTCTTT. The rearrangement uses TRBV27 and TRBJ1-1, with 9 bases aligning to TRBD1. CDR3 length: 18 residues. CDR1 MNHEY and CDR2 SMNVEV come from the germline V gene (reference sequence). The V gene end was trimmed by 6 bases and the J gene end by 4 bases; junction bases not matched to a gene: 18.

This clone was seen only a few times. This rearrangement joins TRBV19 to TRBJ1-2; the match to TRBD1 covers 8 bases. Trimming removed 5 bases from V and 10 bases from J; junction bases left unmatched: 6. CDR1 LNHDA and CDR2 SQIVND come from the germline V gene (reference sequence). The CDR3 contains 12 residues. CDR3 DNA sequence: TGTGCCAGTAGTCCGGGACAGGCGTCCTACACCTTC. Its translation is CASSPGQASYTF.

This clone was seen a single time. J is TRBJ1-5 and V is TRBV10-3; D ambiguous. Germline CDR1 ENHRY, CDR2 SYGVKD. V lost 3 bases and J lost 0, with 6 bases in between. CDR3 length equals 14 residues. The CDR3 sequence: CAISDPYSNQPQHF. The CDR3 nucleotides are TGTGCCATCAGTGATCCGTATAGCAATCAGCCCCAGCATTTT.

CDR3 in amino acids: CASSFGLAGPLNTGELFF. The CDR3 DNA reads TGTGCCAGCAGCTTTGGGCTAGCGGGGCCTCTGAACACCGGGGAGCTGTTTTTT. V gene TRBV11-2 combines with J gene TRBJ2-2; 9 nucleotides match TRBD2. This CDR3 contains 18 residues. CDR1 and CDR2 from the germline V gene are SGHAT and FQNNGV. The V segment lost 3 bases and the J segment 1 base; nucleotides outside the gene matches: 9. Full variable domain (missing parts from reference TRBV11-2 and TRBJ2-2): EAGVAQSPRYKIIEKRQSVAFWCNPISGHATLYWYQQILGQGPKLLIQFQNNGVVDDSQLPKDRFSAERLKGVDSTLKIQPAKLEDSAVYLCASSFGLAGPLNTGELFFGEGSRLTVL.

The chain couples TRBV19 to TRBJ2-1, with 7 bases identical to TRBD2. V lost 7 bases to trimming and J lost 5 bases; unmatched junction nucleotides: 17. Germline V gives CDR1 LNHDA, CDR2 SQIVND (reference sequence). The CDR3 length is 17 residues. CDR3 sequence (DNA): TGTGCCAGTACGCCCCGGAGGCGGGCTAGCGGCAACAATGAGCAGTTCTTC. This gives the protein CASTPRRRASGNNEQFF.

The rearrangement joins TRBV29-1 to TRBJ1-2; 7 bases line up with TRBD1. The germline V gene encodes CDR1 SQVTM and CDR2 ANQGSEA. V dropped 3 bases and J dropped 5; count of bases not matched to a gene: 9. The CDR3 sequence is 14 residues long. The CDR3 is CSVERDRRVYGYTF. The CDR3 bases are TGCAGCGTTGAGCGGGACAGACGGGTTTATGGCTACACCTTC.

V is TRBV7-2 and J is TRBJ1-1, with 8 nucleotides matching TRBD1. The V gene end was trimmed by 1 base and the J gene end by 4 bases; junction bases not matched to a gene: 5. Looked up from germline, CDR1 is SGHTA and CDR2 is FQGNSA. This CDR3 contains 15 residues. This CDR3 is CASSLGQGISTEAFF. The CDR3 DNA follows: TGTGCCAGCAGCTTAGGACAGGGGATAAGCACTGAAGCTTTCTTT.

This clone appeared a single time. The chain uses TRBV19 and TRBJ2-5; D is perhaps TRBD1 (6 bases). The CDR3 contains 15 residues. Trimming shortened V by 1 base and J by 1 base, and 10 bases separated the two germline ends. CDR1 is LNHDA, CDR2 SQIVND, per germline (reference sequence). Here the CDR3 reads CASSIVVTGQETQYF. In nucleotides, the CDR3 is TGTGCCAGTAGTATAGTCGTGACAGGCCAAGAGACCCAGTACTTC.

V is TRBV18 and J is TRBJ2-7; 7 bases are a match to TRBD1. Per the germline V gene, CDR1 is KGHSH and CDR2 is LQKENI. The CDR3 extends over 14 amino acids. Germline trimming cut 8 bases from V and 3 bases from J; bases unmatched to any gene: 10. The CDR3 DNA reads TGTGCCAGCGGACCTGGGACAGAACACTACGAGCAGTACTTC. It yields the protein CASGPGTEHYEQYF.

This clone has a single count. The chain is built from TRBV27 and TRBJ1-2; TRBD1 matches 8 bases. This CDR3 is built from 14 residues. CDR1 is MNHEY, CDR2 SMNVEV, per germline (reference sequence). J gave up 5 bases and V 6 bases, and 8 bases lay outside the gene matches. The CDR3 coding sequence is TGTGCCAGCAGGATCCAGGGGGCAGCGTATGGCTACACCTTC. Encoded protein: CASRIQGAAYGYTF.

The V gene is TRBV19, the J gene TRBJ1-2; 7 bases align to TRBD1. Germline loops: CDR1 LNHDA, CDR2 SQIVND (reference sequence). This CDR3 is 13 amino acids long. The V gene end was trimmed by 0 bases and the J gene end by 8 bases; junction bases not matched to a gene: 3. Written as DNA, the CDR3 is TGTGCCAGTAGTATAGAGACAGGGAACGGCTACACCTTC. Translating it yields CASSIETGNGYTF.

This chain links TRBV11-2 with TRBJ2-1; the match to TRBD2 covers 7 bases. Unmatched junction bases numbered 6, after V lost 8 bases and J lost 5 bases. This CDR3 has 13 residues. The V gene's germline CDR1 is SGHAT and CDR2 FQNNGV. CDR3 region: CASLASGNNEQFF. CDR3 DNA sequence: TGTGCCAGCTTGGCTAGCGGCAACAATGAGCAGTTCTTC.

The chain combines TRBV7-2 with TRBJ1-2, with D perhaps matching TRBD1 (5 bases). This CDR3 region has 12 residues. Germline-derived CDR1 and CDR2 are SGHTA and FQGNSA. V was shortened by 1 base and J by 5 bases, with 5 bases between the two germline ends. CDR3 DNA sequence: TGTGCCAGCAGCTTAGAGGGGTATGGCTACACCTTC. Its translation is CASSLEGYGYTF.

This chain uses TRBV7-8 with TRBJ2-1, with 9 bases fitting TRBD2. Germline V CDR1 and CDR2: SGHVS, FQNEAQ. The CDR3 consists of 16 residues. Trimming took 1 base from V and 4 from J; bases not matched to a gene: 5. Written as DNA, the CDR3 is TGTGCCAGCAGCTTAGGGGCTAGCGGGATTTACAATGAGCAGTTCTTC. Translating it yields CASSLGASGIYNEQFF.